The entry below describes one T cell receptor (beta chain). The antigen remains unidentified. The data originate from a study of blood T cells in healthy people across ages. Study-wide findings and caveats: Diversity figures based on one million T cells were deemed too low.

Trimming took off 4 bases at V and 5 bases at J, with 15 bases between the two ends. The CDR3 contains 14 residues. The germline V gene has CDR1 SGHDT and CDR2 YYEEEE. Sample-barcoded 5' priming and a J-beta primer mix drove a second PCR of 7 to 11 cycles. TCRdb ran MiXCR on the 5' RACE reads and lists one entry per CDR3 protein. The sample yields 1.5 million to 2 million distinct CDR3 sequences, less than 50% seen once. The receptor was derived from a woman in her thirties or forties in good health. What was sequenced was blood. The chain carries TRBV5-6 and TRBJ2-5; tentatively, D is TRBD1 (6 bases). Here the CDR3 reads CASSGVGAGETQYF. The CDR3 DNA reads TGTGCCAGCAGCGGAGTGGGGGCGGGTGAGACCCAGTACTTC. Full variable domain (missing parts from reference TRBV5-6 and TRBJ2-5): DAGVTQSPTHLIKTRGQQVTLRCSPKSGHDTVSWYQQALGQGPQFIFQYYEEEERQRGNFPDRFSGHQFPNYSSELNVNALLLGDSALYLCASSGVGAGETQYFGPGTRLLVL.